In its sample, the clone carrying this TCR beta chain was seen many times. Its specificity is unknown. The source of the sample is a study of T-cell reconstitution after alpha-beta-depleted transplantation in children. General study results and limits: Day-60 TCRbeta diversity that was high in some patients was derived from surviving recipient T cells and thymic progenitors. Most T-cell counts and diversity one year after the transplant came from T cells that were newly produced. Reports say that about two months after transplant, the alpha-beta T cells came out of several hundred graft clones that had expanded.

Preparation of the TCRbeta library was carried out with unique molecular identifiers. TCRdb analysed the PCR reads with MiXCR anew, one entry per CDR3 protein. The table includes over 200,000 distinct CDR3 sequences, roughly 11% detected once. Trimming took off 3 bases at V and 4 bases at J, with 12 bases between the two ends. The CDR3 length is 15 residues. This sequence originates from a child under two years old with acute myeloid leukemia, due to receive a stem cell transplant. This chain joins TRBV12-3 or TRBV12-4 and TRBJ2-2; the D gene is possibly TRBD1 (6 bases). This material consisted of PBMCs, taken before TCRalphabeta/CD19-depleted stem cell transplant. The CDR3 DNA reads TGTGCCAGCAGTTTTGACAGGCCTGGCACCGGGGAGCTGTTTTTT. Residues: CASSFDRPGTGELFF.